This T cell receptor (beta chain) was found in a study of coeliac disease. Study background: Each coeliac patient was active, refractory type I, or diet-controlled.

The table came from immunoSEQ multiplex PCR; TCRdb's copy has only in-frame clones and leaves some out. This sample has 3,700 or so clones, with 66% found just once. Study-level results: Intraepithelial and lamina propria fractions were not highly pure, so cross-contamination was possible. TRB repertoires were largely private, with most amino acid sequences found in only one sample. According to the authors, this method cannot detect gliadin-specific T cells in an unbiased way. Active celiac intraepithelial and lamina propria samples had lower TRB and TRG clonality than control samples.

In its sample, this clone was seen a few times. Its antigen is not identified. Germline CDR1 DFQATT, CDR2 SNEGSKA (reference sequence). The CDR3 is made up of 11 amino acids. Trimming left V 3 bases short and J 11 bases short, with 11 bases between. Sequenced: intraepithelial lymphocytes from the gut. The genes are TRBV20-1 and TRBJ2-1; D might be TRBD1 (6 bases). This clonotype was obtained from a young woman with active celiac disease. CDR3 residues: CSARAQGQQFF. DNA of the CDR3: TGCAGTGCTAGGGCACAGGGACAGCAGTTCTTC.